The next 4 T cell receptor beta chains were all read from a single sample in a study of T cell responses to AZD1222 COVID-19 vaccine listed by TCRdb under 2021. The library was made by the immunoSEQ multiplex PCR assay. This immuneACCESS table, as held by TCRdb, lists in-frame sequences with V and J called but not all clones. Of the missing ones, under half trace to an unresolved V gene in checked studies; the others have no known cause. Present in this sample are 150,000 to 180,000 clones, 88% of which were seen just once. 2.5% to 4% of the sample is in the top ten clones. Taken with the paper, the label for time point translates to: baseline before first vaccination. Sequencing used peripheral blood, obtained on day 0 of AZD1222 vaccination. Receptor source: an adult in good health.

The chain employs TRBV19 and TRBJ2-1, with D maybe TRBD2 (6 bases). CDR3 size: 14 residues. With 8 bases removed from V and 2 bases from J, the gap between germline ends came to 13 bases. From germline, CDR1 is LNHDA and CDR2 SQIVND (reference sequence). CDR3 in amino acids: CASSPGTPYNEQFF. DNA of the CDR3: TGTGCCAGTTCCCCCGGGACTCCCTACAATGAGCAGTTCTTC.

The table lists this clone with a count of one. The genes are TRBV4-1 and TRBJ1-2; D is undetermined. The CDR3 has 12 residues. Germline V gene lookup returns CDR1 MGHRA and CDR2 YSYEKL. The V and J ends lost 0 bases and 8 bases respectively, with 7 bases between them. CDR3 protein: CASSQDTGGYTF. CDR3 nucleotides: TGCGCCAGCAGCCAAGATACGGGCGGCTACACCTTC.

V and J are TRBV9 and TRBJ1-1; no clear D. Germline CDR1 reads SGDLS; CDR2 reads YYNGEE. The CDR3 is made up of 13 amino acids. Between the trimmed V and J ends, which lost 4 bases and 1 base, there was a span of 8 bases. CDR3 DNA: TGTGCCAGCAGCACCACAGCGAACACTGAAGCTTTCTTT. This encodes CASSTTANTEAFF.

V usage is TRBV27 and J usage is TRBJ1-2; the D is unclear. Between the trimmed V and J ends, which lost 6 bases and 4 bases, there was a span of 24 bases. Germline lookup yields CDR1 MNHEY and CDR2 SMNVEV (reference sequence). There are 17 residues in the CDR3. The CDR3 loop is CASSPGPRDLTSYGYTF. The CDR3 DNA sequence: TGTGCCAGCAGCCCGGGCCCAAGGGATTTAACGAGCTATGGCTACACCTTC.